These T cell receptor beta chains were read from a single sample in a study of T cell responses to AZD1222 COVID-19 vaccine. Generated by immunoSEQ multiplex PCR, the TCRdb table keeps only in-frame clones and is missing some. The top ten clones hold roughly 15% of a sample with fewer than 65,000 clones, 89% of them seen once. Source: peripheral blood, taken 28 days after the second AZD1222 dose. Receptors were obtained from an adult who received the AZD1222 COVID-19 vaccine. Each CDR3 is given with its conserved first and last residue. The D gene is left open where the match is weak. Not all rows give a size; the values are once, few, many and, for expanded clones, a class.

>TRBV6-1|.|.|TRBJ1-5
CASSENRLADQPQHF
TGTGCCAGCAGTGAAAACAGATTGGCAGATCAGCCCCAGCATTTT
>TRBV30|.|TRBD2|TRBJ2-7
CAWSVSLAGVEQYF
TGTGCCTGGAGTGTAAGTCTAGCGGGAGTCGAGCAGTACTTC
>TRBV7-3|.|TRBD1|TRBJ2-1
CASSPRGTGSNEQFF
TGTGCCAGCAGCCCAAGGGGGACAGGGAGCAATGAGCAGTTCTTC
>TRBV7-9|.|.|TRBJ2-1
CASSKAEWAEQFF
TGTGCCAGCAGCAAAGCCGAGTGGGCGGAGCAGTTCTTC
>TRBV10-2|.|.|TRBJ1-5
CASSEGARQPQHF
TGCGCCAGCAGTGAGGGGGCGCGCCAGCCCCAGCATTTT
>TRBV18|.|TRBD1|TRBJ1-5
CASSPLPPPGQSNQPQHF
TGTGCCAGCTCACCACTTCCCCCTCCGGGACAGAGCAATCAGCCCCAGCATTTT
>TRBV7-8|.|.|TRBJ2-3
CASSLESSTDTQYF
TGTGCCAGCAGCTTAGAATCTAGCACAGATACGCAGTATTTT
>TRBV18|.|TRBD1|TRBJ1-1
CASSPTGLGQWGMNTEAFF
TGTGCCAGCTCACCAACCGGGCTGGGACAGTGGGGGATGAACACTGAAGCTTTCTTT
>TRBV28|.|.|TRBJ1-2
CASRDGTGTWGYTF
TGTGCCAGCAGGGATGGAACGGGCACCTGGGGCTACACCTTC
>TRBV2|.|TRBD2|TRBJ2-3
CASSERLAGTQYF
TGTGCCAGCAGTGAACGGCTAGCGGGCACGCAGTATTTT
>TRBV6-5|.|.|TRBJ2-1
CASSYSDYNEQFF
TGTGCCAGCAGTTACTCGGACTACAATGAGCAGTTCTTC
>TRBV5-1|once|.|TRBJ1-6
CASSLDRGSPLHF
TGCGCCAGCAGCTTGGATAGGGGGTCACCCCTCCACTTT
>TRBV6-5|once|.|TRBJ1-1
CASSYRPLKDTEAFF
TGTGCCAGCAGTTACAGGCCACTGAAGGACACTGAAGCTTTCTTT
>TRBV7-9|.|TRBD1|TRBJ2-4
CASSQDRGGGAKNIQYF
TGTGCCAGCAGCCAGGACAGGGGTGGGGGAGCCAAAAACATTCAGTACTTC
>TRBV20-1|.|.|TRBJ1-1
CSAREDTEAFF
TGCAGTGCTAGAGAGGACACTGAAGCTTTCTTT
>TRBV30|once|.|TRBJ2-6
CAWSRGGANVLTF
TGTGCCTGGAGCCGGGGTGGGGCCAACGTCCTGACTTTC
>TRBV29-1|.|TRBD1|TRBJ1-2
CSTGTDYYGYTF
TGCAGCACAGGGACAGACTACTATGGCTACACCTTC
>TRBV11-2|.|.|TRBJ2-3
CASSLAGRGTDTQYF
TGTGCCAGCAGCTTAGCCGGGAGAGGCACAGATACGCAGTATTTT
>TRBV20-1|.|.|TRBJ1-2
CSAPPYYGYTF
TGCAGTGCACCGCCCTATTATGGCTACACCTTC
>TRBV29-1|.|.|TRBJ2-3
CSVDRGGNTQYF
TGCAGCGTTGACAGGGGGGGAAATACGCAGTATTTT
>TRBV29-1|.|.|TRBJ2-2
CSVDYPPGTGELFF
TGCAGCGTTGATTATCCCCCGGGGACCGGGGAGCTGTTTTTT
>TRBV19|.|TRBD2|TRBJ2-1
CASRGTGLDYNEQFF
TGTGCCAGTAGGGGAACGGGACTAGATTACAATGAGCAGTTCTTC
>TRBV19|.|.|TRBJ2-1
CASKTNNEQFF
TGTGCCAGTAAAACCAACAATGAGCAGTTCTTC
>TRBV4-3|.|.|TRBJ1-2
CASSQELGLYGYTF
TGCGCCAGCAGCCAAGAGCTAGGTCTCTATGGCTACACCTTC
>TRBV1|.|.|TRBJ2-4
CTSSQRGGRRSGNIQYF
TGCACCAGCAGCCAGAGGGGTGGGAGGCGGAGTGGGAACATTCAGTACTTC
>TRBV7-9|.|.|TRBJ2-1
CASSLRSGDEQFF
TGTGCCAGCAGCTTGAGAAGTGGGGATGAGCAGTTCTTC
>TRBV19|.|TRBD1|TRBJ1-1
CASKDRERGTEAFF
TGTGCCAGTAAAGACAGGGAGCGCGGCACTGAAGCTTTCTTT
>TRBV3-1/TRBV3-2|.|.|TRBJ2-1
CASSQEDSPLSSYNEQFF
TGTGCCAGCAGCCAAGAGGACTCCCCACTCAGCTCCTACAATGAGCAGTTCTTC
>TRBV29-1|few|TRBD2|TRBJ2-3
CSVDSSGRATDTQYF
TGCAGCGTTGACTCAAGCGGGAGGGCGACAGATACGCAGTATTTT
>TRBV30|.|.|TRBJ2-2
CAWGVGQPGELFF
TGTGCCTGGGGGGTGGGGCAGCCCGGGGAGCTGTTTTTT
>TRBV5-6|once|TRBD2|TRBJ2-7
CASSRAGVGEQYF
TGTGCCAGCAGCAGAGCGGGAGTGGGCGAGCAGTACTTC
>TRBV4-1|.|TRBD2|TRBJ2-1
CASSQGPSGGYNEQFF
TGCGCCAGCAGCCAGGGCCCCAGCGGGGGATACAATGAGCAGTTCTTC
>TRBV6-5|.|.|TRBJ2-7
CATSMEAGAGEQYF
TGTGCCACCTCGATGGAGGCAGGGGCCGGAGAGCAGTACTTC
>TRBV19|.|TRBD1|TRBJ1-6
CASSMDRGSNSPLHF
TGTGCCAGTAGTATGGACAGGGGAAGTAATTCACCCCTCCACTTT
>TRBV5-1|.|.|TRBJ1-4
CASNTSGTTNEKLFF
TGCGCCAGCAACACTAGCGGCACAACTAATGAAAAACTGTTTTTT
>TRBV11-3|.|.|TRBJ2-7
CASRKTLAYEQYF
TGTGCCAGCAGAAAGACATTGGCCTACGAGCAGTACTTC
>TRBV7-7|few|.|TRBJ2-5
CASSLSGLGETQYF
TGTGCTAGCAGCTTGTCAGGGTTGGGGGAGACCCAGTACTTC
>TRBV29-1|once|TRBD2|TRBJ2-2
CSVQKASGSRELFF
TGCAGCGTCCAGAAGGCTAGCGGGAGCCGGGAGCTGTTTTTT
>TRBV5-1|.|TRBD1|TRBJ2-5
CASSSLGQGKGTQYF
TGCGCCAGCTCCAGTTTAGGACAGGGCAAGGGGACCCAGTACTTC
>TRBV18|.|.|TRBJ2-5
CASSPPNYQETQYF
TGTGCCAGCTCACCACCGAATTACCAAGAGACCCAGTACTTC
>TRBV14|.|TRBD2|TRBJ2-2
CASSQDRGLAGTGELFF
TGTGCCAGCAGCCAAGATCGGGGACTAGCAGGCACCGGGGAGCTGTTTTTT
>TRBV15|.|.|TRBJ1-1
CATSSGRQPDTEAFF
TGTGCCACCAGCAGTGGGAGACAGCCGGACACTGAAGCTTTCTTT
>TRBV3-1/TRBV3-2|.|.|TRBJ2-5
CASSHWRLVTQYF
TGTGCCAGCAGCCATTGGAGACTAGTCACCCAGTACTTC